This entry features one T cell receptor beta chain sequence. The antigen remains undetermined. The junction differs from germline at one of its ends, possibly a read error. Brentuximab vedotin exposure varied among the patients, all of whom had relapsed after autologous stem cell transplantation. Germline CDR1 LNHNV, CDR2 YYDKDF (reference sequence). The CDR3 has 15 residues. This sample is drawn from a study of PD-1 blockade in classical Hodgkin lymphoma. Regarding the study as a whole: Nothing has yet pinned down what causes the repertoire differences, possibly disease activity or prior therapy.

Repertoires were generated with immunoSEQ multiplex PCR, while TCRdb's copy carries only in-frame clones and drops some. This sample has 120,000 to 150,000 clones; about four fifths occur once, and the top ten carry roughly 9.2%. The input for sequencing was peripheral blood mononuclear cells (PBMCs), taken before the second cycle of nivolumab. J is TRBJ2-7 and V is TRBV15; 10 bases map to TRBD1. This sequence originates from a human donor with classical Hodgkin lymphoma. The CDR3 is CATSRDPLSRDRGDF. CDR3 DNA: TGTGCCACCAGCAGAGATCCGCTCTCCCGGGACAGGGGTGACTTC.